Shown below are 2 T cell receptor beta chains from a single sample sequenced in a study of blood T cell repertoires in COVID-19. Profiling relied on immunoSEQ multiplex PCR, and the TCRdb table lists in-frame clones only, not all of them. The sample has 200,000 to 250,000 clones; nearly 90% are singletons. The sequencing sample was made of peripheral blood. Receptor source: a man aged 50 to 60 with COVID-19, enrolled during active disease.

This chain uses TRBV28 with TRBJ2-7; 9 bases are a match to TRBD1. The CDR3 covers 13 residues. With 6 bases clipped from V and 5 bases from J, the junction kept 5 bases outside the gene matches. CDR1 and CDR2 (germline): MDHEN, SYDVKM. CDR3 DNA: TGTGCCAGCAGAACCTGGGACAGGGACGAGCAGTACTTC. This encodes CASRTWDRDEQYF. Full variable domain (rest looked up from reference TRBV28 and TRBJ2-7): DVKVTQSSRYLVKRTGEKVFLECVQDMDHENMFWYRQDPGLGLRLIYFSYDVKMKEKGDIPEGYSVSREKKERFSLILESASTNQTSMYLCASRTWDRDEQYFGPGTRLTVT.

The chain couples TRBV29-1 to TRBJ2-1; 9 positions match TRBD2. The CDR3 sequence is 13 residues long. Germline assignment: CDR1 SQVTM and CDR2 ANQGSEA. The V segment lost 8 bases and the J segment 7 bases; nucleotides outside the gene matches: 9. The CDR3 DNA reads as TGCAGCATCCGGCGGGGGGGCCAGAATGAGCAGTTCTTC. Translating gives CSIRRGGQNEQFF.